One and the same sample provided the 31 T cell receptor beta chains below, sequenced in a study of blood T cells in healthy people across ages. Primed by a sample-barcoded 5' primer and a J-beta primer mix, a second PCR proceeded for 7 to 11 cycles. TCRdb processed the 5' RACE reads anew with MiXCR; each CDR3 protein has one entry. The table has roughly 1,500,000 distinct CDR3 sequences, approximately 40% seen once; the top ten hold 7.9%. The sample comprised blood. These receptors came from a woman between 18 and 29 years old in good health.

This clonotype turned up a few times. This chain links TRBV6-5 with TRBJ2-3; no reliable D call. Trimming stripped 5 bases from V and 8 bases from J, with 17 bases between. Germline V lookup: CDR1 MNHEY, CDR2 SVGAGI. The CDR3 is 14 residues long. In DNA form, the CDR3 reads TGTGCCAGCAGTCCTAACTACCCAGGCTTTACGCAGTATTTT. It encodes CASSPNYPGFTQYF.

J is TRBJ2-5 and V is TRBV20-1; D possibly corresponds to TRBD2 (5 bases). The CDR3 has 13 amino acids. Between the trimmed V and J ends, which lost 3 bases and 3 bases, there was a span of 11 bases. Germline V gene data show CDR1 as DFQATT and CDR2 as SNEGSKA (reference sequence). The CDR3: CSARADFKETQYF. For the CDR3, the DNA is TGCAGTGCTAGGGCGGACTTTAAAGAGACCCAGTACTTC.

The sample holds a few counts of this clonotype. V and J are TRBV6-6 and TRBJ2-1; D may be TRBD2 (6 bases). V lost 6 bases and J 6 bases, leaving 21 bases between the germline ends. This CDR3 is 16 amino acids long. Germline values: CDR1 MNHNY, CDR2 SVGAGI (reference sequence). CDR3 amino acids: CASSLTGTPKFNEQFF. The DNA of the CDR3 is TGTGCCAGCAGCCTAACCGGGACTCCTAAGTTCAATGAGCAGTTCTTC.

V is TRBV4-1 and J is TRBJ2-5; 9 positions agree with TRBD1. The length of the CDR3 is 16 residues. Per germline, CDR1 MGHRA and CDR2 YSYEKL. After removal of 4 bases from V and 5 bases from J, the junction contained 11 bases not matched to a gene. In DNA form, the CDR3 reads TGCGCCAGCAGCCCCAAGGGCACAGGGGGCTTTGAGACCCAGTACTTC. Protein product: CASSPKGTGGFETQYF.

In nucleotides, the CDR3 is TGTGCCAGCAGCCAAGAACAGGTGAACACTGAAGCTTTCTTT. Translation gives CASSQEQVNTEAFF. This rearrangement joins TRBV3-1 to TRBJ1-1; D possibly corresponds to TRBD1 (5 bases). Trimming stripped 0 bases from V and 0 bases from J, with 5 bases between. CDR3 length equals 14 residues. Germline assignment: CDR1 LGHDT and CDR2 YNNKEL (reference sequence).

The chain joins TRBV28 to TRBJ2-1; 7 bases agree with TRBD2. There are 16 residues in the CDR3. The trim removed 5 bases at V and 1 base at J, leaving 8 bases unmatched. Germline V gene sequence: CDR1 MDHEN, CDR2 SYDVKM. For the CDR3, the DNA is TGTGCCAGCAGTGGAGGCGGGGGTGGGTCCTACAATGAGCAGTTCTTC. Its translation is CASSGGGGGSYNEQFF.

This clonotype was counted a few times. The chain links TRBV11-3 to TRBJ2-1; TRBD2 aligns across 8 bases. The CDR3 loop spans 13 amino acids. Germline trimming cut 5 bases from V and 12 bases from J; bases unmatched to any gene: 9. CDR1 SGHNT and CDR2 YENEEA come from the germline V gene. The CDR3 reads CASSAVSGKGQFF. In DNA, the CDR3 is TGTGCCAGCAGCGCCGTTAGCGGGAAGGGGCAGTTCTTC.

The CDR3 sequence is CASRPIRLGRTNEKLFF. As DNA, the CDR3 is TGTGCCAGCAGACCCATCCGGCTCGGGAGGACTAATGAAAAACTGTTTTTT. The chain combines TRBV12-3 or TRBV12-4 with TRBJ1-4; no clear D gene. V lost 6 bases, J lost 2 bases, and 19 bases lay in between. The CDR3 totals 17 residues.

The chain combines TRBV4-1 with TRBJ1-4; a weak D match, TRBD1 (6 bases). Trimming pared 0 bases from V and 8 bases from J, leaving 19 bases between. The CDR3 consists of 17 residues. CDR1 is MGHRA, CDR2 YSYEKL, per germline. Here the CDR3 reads CASSQDVEGGGGEKLFF. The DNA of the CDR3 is TGCGCCAGCAGCCAAGATGTAGAGGGGGGAGGAGGGGAAAAACTGTTTTTT.

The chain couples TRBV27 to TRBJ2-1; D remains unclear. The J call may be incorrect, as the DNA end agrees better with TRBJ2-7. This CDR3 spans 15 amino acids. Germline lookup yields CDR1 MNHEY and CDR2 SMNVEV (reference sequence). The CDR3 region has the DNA TGTGCCAGCAGTTTAATAGGTGCCATAAACAATGAGCAGTACTTC. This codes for CASSLIGAINNEQYF.

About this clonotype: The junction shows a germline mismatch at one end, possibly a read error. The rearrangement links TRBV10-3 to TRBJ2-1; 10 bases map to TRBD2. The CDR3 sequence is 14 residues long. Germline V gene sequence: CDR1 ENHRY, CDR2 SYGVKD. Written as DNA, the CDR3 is TGTGCCATCAGTCGGCTAGCGGGGGACAACGAGCAGTTCTTC. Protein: CAISRLAGDNEQFF.

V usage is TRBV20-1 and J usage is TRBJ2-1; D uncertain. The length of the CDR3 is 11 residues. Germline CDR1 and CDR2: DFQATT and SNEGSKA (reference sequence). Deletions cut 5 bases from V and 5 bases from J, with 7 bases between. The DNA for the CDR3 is TGCAGTGCTGGAACAGACAATGAGCAGTTCTTC. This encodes CSAGTDNEQFF.

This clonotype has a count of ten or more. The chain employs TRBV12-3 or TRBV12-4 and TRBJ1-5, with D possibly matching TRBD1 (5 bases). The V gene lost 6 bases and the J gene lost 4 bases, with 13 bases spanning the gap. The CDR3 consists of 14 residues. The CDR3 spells CASRSGGTNQPQHF. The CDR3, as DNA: TGTGCCAGCAGAAGTGGGGGTACTAATCAGCCCCAGCATTTT.

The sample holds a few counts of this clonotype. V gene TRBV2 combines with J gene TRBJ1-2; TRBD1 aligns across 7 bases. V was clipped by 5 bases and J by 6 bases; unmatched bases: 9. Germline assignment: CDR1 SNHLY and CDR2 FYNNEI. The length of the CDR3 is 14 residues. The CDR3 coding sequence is TGTGCCAGCAGTACCTTGGGACAGCCTAATGGCTACACCTTC. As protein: CASSTLGQPNGYTF. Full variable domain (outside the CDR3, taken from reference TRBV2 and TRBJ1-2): EPEVTQTPSHQVTQMGQEVILRCVPISNHLYFYWYRQILGQKVEFLVSFYNNEISEKSEIFDDQFSVERPDGSNFTLKIRSTKLEDSAMYFCASSTLGQPNGYTFGSGTRLTVV.

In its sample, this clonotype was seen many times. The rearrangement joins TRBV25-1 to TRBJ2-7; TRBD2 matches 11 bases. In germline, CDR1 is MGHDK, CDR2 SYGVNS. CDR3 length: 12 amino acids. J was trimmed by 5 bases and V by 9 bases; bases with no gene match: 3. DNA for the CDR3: TGTGCCAGTCTAGCGGGAGGTAACGAGCAGTACTTC. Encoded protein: CASLAGGNEQYF.

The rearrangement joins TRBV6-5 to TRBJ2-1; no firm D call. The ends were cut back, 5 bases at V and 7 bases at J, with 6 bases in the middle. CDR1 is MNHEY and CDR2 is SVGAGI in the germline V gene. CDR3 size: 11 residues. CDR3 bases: TGTGCCAGCAGTCGCGCTAATGAGCAGTTCTTC. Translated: CASSRANEQFF.

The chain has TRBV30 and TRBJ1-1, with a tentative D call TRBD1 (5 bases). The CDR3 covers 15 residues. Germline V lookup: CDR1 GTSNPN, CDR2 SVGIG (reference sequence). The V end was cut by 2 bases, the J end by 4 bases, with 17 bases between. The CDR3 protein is CAWSPGGGGLTEAFF. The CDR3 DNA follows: TGTGCCTGGAGTCCGGGGGGGGGGGGACTCACTGAAGCTTTCTTT.

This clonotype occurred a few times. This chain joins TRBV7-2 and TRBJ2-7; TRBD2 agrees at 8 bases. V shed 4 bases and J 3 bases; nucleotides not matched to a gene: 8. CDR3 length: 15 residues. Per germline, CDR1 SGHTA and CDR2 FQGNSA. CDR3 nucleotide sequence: TGTGCCAGCAGCTCGGGGGGGCTCGGCATCTACGAGCAGTACTTC. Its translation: CASSSGGLGIYEQYF.

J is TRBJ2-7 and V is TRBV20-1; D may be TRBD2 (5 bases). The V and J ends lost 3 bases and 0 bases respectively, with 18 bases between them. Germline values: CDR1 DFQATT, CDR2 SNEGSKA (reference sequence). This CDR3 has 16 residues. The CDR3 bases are TGCAGTGCTAGGGATAGGCGGGTATATAGCTCCTACGAGCAGTACTTC. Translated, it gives CSARDRRVYSSYEQYF.

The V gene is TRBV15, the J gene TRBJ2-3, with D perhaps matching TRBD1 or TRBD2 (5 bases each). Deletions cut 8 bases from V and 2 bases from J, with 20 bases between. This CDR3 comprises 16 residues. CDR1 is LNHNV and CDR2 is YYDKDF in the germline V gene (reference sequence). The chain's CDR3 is CATDTSDRDPTDTQYF. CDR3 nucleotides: TGTGCCACCGATACTTCGGATCGGGACCCCACAGATACGCAGTATTTT.

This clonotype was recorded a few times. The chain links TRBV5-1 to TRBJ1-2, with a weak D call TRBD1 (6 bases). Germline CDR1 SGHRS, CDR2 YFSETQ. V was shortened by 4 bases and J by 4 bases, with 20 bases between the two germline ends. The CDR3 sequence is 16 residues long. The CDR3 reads CASSPEGQSKGYGYTF. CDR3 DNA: TGCGCCAGCAGCCCAGAAGGACAGTCTAAGGGCTATGGCTACACCTTC.

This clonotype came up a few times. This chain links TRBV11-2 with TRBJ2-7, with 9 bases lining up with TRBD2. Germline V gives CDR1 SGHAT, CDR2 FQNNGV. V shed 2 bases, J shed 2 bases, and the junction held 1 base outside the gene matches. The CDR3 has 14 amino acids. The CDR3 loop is CASSLPSGAYEQYF. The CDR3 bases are TGTGCCAGCAGCTTACCTAGCGGGGCCTACGAGCAGTACTTC.

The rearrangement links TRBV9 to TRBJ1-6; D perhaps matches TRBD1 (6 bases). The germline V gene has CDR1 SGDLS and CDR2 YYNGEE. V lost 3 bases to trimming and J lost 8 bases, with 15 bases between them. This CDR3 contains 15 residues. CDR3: CASSGGTPGDSPLHF. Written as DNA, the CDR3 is TGTGCCAGCAGCGGCGGGACACCCGGGGATTCACCCCTCCACTTT.

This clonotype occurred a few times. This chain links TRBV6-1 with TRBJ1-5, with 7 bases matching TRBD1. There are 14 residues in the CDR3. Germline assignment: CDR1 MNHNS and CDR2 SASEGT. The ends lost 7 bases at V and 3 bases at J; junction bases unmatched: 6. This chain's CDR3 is CASTPGQYNQPQHF. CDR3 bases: TGTGCCAGCACCCCGGGACAGTACAATCAGCCCCAGCATTTT.

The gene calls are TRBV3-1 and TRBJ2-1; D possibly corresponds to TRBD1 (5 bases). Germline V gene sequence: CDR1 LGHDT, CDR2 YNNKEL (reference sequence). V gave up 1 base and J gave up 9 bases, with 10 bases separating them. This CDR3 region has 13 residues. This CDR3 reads CASSQGRVPEQFF. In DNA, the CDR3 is TGTGCCAGCAGCCAAGGCAGGGTTCCTGAGCAGTTCTTC.

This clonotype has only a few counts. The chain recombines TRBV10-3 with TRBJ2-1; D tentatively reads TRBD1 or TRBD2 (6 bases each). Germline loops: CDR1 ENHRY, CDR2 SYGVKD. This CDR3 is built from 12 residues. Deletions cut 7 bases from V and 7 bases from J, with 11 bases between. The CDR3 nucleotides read TGTGCCATCACGGGGGCCGGAAATGAGCAGTTCTTC. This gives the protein CAITGAGNEQFF.

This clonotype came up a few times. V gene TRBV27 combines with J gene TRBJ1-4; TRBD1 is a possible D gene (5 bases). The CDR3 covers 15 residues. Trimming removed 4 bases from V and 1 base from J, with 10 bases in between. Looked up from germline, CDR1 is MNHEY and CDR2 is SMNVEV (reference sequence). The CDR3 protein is CASSSWRGTNEKLFF. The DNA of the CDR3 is TGTGCCAGCAGTTCCTGGAGGGGAACTAATGAAAAACTGTTTTTT. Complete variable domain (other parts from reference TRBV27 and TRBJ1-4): EAQVTQNPRYLITVTGKKLTVTCSQNMNHEYMSWYRQDPGLGLRQIYYSMNVEVTDKGDVPEGYKVSRKEKRNFPLILESPSPNQTSLYFCASSSWRGTNEKLFFGSGTQLSVL.

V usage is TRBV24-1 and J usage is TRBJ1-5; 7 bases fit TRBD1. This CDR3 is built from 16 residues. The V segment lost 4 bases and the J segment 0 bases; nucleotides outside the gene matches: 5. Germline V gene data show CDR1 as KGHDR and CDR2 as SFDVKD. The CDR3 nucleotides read TGTGCCACCAGTGACGCGGGACAGAATAGCAATCAGCCCCAGCATTTT. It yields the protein CATSDAGQNSNQPQHF.

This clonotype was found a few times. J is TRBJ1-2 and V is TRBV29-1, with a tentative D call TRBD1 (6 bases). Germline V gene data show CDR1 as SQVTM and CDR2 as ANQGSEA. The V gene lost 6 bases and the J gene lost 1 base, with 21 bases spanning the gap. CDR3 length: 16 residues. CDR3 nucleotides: TGCAGCGTGAAACCGGGACACCTTGGGGGTAACTATGGCTACACCTTC. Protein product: CSVKPGHLGGNYGYTF. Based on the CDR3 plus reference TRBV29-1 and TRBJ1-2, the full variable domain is SAVISQKPSRDICQRGTSLTIQCQVDSQVTMMFWYRQQPGQSLTLIATANQGSEATYESGFVIDKFPISRPNLTFSTLTVSNMSPEDSSIYLCSVKPGHLGGNYGYTFGSGTRLTVV.

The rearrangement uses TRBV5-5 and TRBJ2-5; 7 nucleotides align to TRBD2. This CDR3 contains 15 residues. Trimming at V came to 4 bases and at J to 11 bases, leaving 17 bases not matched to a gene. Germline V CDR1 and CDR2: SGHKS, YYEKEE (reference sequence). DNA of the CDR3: TGTGCCAGCAGCACTACATGGGGGGGTTTCCATGAGCAGTACTTC. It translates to CASSTTWGGFHEQYF.

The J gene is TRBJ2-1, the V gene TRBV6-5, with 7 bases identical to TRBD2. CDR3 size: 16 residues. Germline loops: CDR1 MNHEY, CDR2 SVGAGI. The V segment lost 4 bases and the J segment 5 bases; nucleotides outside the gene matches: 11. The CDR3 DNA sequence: TGTGCCAGCAGTTGGGTATCGGGAGGCCCTAACAATGAGCAGTTCTTC. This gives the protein CASSWVSGGPNNEQFF.